The 20 T cell receptor beta chains below all came from one sample that was sequenced in a study of post-analysis software for immune sequencing data. Points from the study as a whole: Elevated frequency relative to controls characterized about 5 TRBV segments in patients, TRBV5-6, TRBV5-1 and TRBV20-1 among them.

Antigens for these TCRs are unknown. cDNA libraries of TCR beta carried unique molecular identifiers. MiXCR, applied by TCRdb to the PCR reads, yields one record per CDR3 protein. The sample includes almost 700,000 distinct CDR3 sequences, around 64% of them seen just once. The sequenced material came from blood. These receptors were obtained from a girl aged 2-10 years with multiple sclerosis.

The chain employs TRBV3-1 and TRBJ2-1, with D perhaps assigned TRBD1 or TRBD2 (6 bases each). Trimming pared 6 bases from V and 2 bases from J, leaving 20 bases between. Per germline, CDR1 LGHDT and CDR2 YNNKEL (reference sequence). The CDR3 length is 17 residues. The CDR3 DNA is TGTGCCAGCAGAGACGGGGGCCTAGAACTCGCCTACAATGAGCAGTTCTTC. Encoded protein: CASRDGGLELAYNEQFF.

This clonotype has just one count. The chain has TRBV12-3 or TRBV12-4 and TRBJ2-3; D remains ambiguous. V lost 0 bases and J 2 bases, leaving 15 bases between the germline ends. This CDR3 is built from 17 residues. The CDR3 region is CASSLALRRPNTDTQYF. The DNA for the CDR3 is TGTGCCAGCAGTTTAGCGCTACGTCGGCCCAACACAGATACGCAGTATTTT.

The chain has TRBV12-3 or TRBV12-4 and TRBJ2-5, with TRBD1 matching 9 bases. The CDR3 runs to 13 residues. Trimming removed 2 bases from V and 11 bases from J; junction bases left unmatched: 6. The CDR3 sequence is CASSLKGQGGQYF. The CDR3 nucleotides are TGTGCCAGCAGTTTAAAGGGACAGGGCGGGCAGTACTTC.

The chain combines TRBV5-1 with TRBJ1-4; D is uncertain. The V end was cut by 1 base, the J end by 8 bases, with 12 bases between. CDR1 and CDR2 (germline): SGHRS, YFSETQ. This CDR3 has 14 residues. Written as DNA, the CDR3 is TGCGCCAGCAGCTTGCGCCGACCAGGCGAAAAACTGTTTTTT. Protein product: CASSLRRPGEKLFF.

The chain is built from TRBV13 and TRBJ1-1; D not certain. This CDR3 has 13 residues. The V gene's germline CDR1 is PRHDT and CDR2 FYEKMQ (reference sequence). V was cut by 5 bases and J by 4 bases, with 11 bases left in between. CDR3 protein: CASSPSGVTEAFF. The CDR3 DNA reads TGTGCCAGCAGCCCCTCGGGAGTCACTGAAGCTTTCTTT.

In its sample, this clonotype was seen a few times. V is TRBV7-8 and J is TRBJ2-5, with D tentatively TRBD1 or TRBD2 (6 bases each). This CDR3 is built from 15 residues. V was trimmed by 4 bases and J by 3 bases, leaving 15 bases between them. The germline V gene has CDR1 SGHVS and CDR2 FQNEAQ. The CDR3 DNA sequence: TGTGCCAGCAGCTCTCGGGGGCGCGCAGAAGAGACCCAGTACTTC. Protein product: CASSSRGRAEETQYF.

This clonotype occurred a few times. The chain is built from TRBV25-1 and TRBJ2-5; no firm D call. Germline values: CDR1 MGHDK, CDR2 SYGVNS. Trimming pared 1 base from V and 2 bases from J, leaving 14 bases between. The CDR3 runs 16 residues. CDR3 loop: CASSESSAEQQETQYF. Written as DNA, the CDR3 is TGTGCCAGCAGTGAATCGTCGGCGGAGCAGCAAGAGACCCAGTACTTC.

The gene calls are TRBV24-1 and TRBJ2-1; possibly TRBD1 for D (6 bases). Trimming removed 6 bases from V and 4 bases from J, with 6 bases in between. This CDR3 has 12 amino acids. CDR1 and CDR2 (germline): KGHDR, SFDVKD. In DNA form, the CDR3 reads TGTGCCACCAGTCAGGGGTACAATGAGCAGTTCTTC. Translation gives CATSQGYNEQFF.

V usage is TRBV4-3 and J usage is TRBJ2-1; 11 bases line up with TRBD2. This CDR3 is built from 16 residues. Trimming cost V 4 bases and J 6 bases; bases outside gene matches: 8. Germline CDR1 is LGHNA and CDR2 is YSLEER. CDR3 in amino acids: CASSPKTSGEPNEQFF. The CDR3 region has the DNA TGCGCCAGCAGCCCAAAGACTAGCGGGGAACCCAATGAGCAGTTCTTC.

This clonotype was detected a few times. The rearrangement links TRBV29-1 to TRBJ2-5; D not certain. V was clipped by 4 bases and J by 4 bases, with 7 bases between them. Germline values: CDR1 SQVTM, CDR2 ANQGSEA. The CDR3 runs to 11 residues. The CDR3 nucleotides read TGCAGCGTTGTAGGTGTAGAGACCCAGTACTTC. It specifies CSVVGVETQYF.

This clonotype was observed a few times. V and J are TRBV5-1 and TRBJ1-1; no firm D call. CDR1 and CDR2 from the germline V gene are SGHRS and YFSETQ. Between the trimmed V and J ends, which lost 1 base and 7 bases, there was a span of 8 bases. The CDR3 runs 12 residues. The CDR3 DNA sequence: TGCGCCAGCAGCTTGAGGGCGGGTGAAGCTTTCTTT. Translated: CASSLRAGEAFF. Combining the CDR3 with reference TRBV5-1 and TRBJ1-1 gives the whole variable domain KAGVTQTPRYLIKTRGQQVTLSCSPISGHRSVSWYQQTPGQGLQFLFEYFSETQRNKGNFPGRFSGRQFSNSRSEMNVSTLELGDSALYLCASSLRAGEAFFGQGTRLTVV.

This clonotype was counted between two and nine times. The chain is built from TRBV20-1 and TRBJ1-2, with D possibly being TRBD1 (5 bases). CDR1 DFQATT and CDR2 SNEGSKA come from the germline V gene (reference sequence). CDR3 length equals 13 residues. Trimming stripped 0 bases from V and 6 bases from J, with 11 bases between. The CDR3 loop reads CSARDGPGHGYTF. CDR3 nucleotide sequence: TGCAGTGCTAGAGATGGGCCAGGGCATGGCTACACCTTC.

The chain carries TRBV10-2 and TRBJ2-7; D perhaps matches TRBD1 (6 bases). Germline lookup yields CDR1 WSHSY and CDR2 SAAADI. The V and J ends lost 5 bases and 4 bases respectively, with 12 bases between them. The CDR3 is 13 amino acids. The CDR3 DNA reads as TGCGCCAGCAGTCAGGGGAAGATATACGAGCAGTACTTC. This encodes CASSQGKIYEQYF.

The CDR3 nucleotides are TGCAGCGTGGATCGACTAGCGGGTTACAATGAGCAGTTCTTC. Translating it yields CSVDRLAGYNEQFF. V gene TRBV29-1 combines with J gene TRBJ2-1; 10 bases line up with TRBD2. The trim removed 6 bases at V and 4 bases at J, leaving 6 bases unmatched. The CDR3 consists of 14 residues. Germline V gene data show CDR1 as SQVTM and CDR2 as ANQGSEA.

The rearrangement joins TRBV2 to TRBJ1-2; D not certain. V was pared by 8 bases and J by 6 bases, with 19 bases between. Germline loops: CDR1 SNHLY, CDR2 FYNNEI. CDR3 length: 14 residues. CDR3 residues: CASGPRAQDNGYTF. In DNA, the CDR3 is TGTGCCAGCGGCCCCCGGGCGCAGGATAATGGCTACACCTTC.

The V call is TRBV15, the J call TRBJ2-7; 7 bases agree with TRBD1. Germline values: CDR1 LNHNV, CDR2 YYDKDF (reference sequence). V shed 3 bases, J shed 0 bases, and the junction held 8 bases outside the gene matches. This CDR3 has 16 amino acids. The CDR3 spells CATSSEGDSVSYEQYF. In nucleotides, the CDR3 is TGTGCCACCAGCAGCGAGGGGGACAGCGTCTCCTACGAGCAGTACTTC. Based on the CDR3 plus reference TRBV15 and TRBJ2-7, the full variable domain is DAMVIQNPRYQVTQFGKPVTLSCSQTLNHNVMYWYQQKSSQAPKLLFHYYDKDFNNEADTPDNFQSRRPNTSFCFLDIRSPGLGDTAMYLCATSSEGDSVSYEQYFGPGTRLTVT.

This chain connects TRBV7-8 to TRBJ2-1; 7 bases align to TRBD2. This CDR3 has 17 amino acids. The V gene end was trimmed by 5 bases and the J gene end by 7 bases; junction bases not matched to a gene: 17. Per the germline V gene, CDR1 is SGHVS and CDR2 is FQNEAQ. The CDR3 loop is CASSLAVWAGEGNEQFF. DNA of the CDR3: TGTGCCAGCAGCCTCGCGGTGTGGGCGGGAGAAGGAAATGAGCAGTTCTTC.

V gene TRBV10-3 combines with J gene TRBJ1-1; D may be TRBD1 (5 bases). V was clipped by 8 bases and J by 12 bases, with 19 bases between them. Germline lookup yields CDR1 ENHRY and CDR2 SYGVKD. This CDR3 contains 12 residues. The CDR3 DNA is TGTGCCATCGGGGTCGGGGGTCATATAACTTTCTTT. As protein: CAIGVGGHITFF.

This rearrangement joins TRBV10-3 to TRBJ2-1, with D uncertain. CDR3 length equals 11 residues. CDR1 and CDR2 (germline): ENHRY, SYGVKD. V was shortened by 1 base and J by 7 bases, with 2 bases between the two germline ends. The chain's CDR3 is CAISELNEQFF. DNA of the CDR3: TGTGCCATCAGTGAGTTAAATGAGCAGTTCTTC.

The V call is TRBV3-1, the J call TRBJ1-1; TRBD1 is a possible D gene (5 bases). Trimming cost V 0 bases and J 11 bases, with 13 bases left between them. Germline CDR1 is LGHDT and CDR2 is YNNKEL (reference sequence). This CDR3 contains 13 residues. DNA for the CDR3: TGTGCCAGCAGCCAAGATTGGGGAGGGGAGGCTTTCTTT. Translated, it gives CASSQDWGGEAFF.